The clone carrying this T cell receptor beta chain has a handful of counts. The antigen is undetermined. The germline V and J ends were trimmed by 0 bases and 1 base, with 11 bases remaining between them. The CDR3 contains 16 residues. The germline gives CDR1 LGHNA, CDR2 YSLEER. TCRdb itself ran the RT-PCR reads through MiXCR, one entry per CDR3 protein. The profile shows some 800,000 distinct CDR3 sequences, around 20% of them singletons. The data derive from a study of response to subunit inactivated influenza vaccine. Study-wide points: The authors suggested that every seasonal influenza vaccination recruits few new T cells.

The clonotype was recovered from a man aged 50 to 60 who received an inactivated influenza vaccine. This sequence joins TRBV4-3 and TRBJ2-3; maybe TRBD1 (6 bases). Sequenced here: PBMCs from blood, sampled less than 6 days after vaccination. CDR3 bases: TGCGCCAGCAGCCAAGATCGTAACAGGGGCACAGATACGCAGTATTTT. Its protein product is CASSQDRNRGTDTQYF.